This T cell receptor (beta chain) is drawn from a study of blood T cell repertoires in COVID-19. Study background: T cells, B-cell-depleted T cells, or PBMCs provided the cDNA or gDNA that served as material.

Here immunoSEQ multiplex PCR was the method, and the copy in TCRdb shows in-frame clones only, minus some. The table records approximately 200,000 clones, just under 90% of them present only once. The sequence derives from a man aged 55 to 70 who had recovered from COVID-19. Sequenced: peripheral blood.

CDR3 region: CATAENYGYTF. CDR3 DNA: TGTGCCACCGCGGAGAACTATGGCTACACCTTC. V is TRBV6-5 and J is TRBJ1-2; no clear D gene. The ends were cut back, 10 bases at V and 2 bases at J, with 8 bases in the middle. The CDR3 totals 11 residues. CDR1 is MNHEY and CDR2 is SVGAGI in the germline V gene.